Following are 30 T cell receptor beta chains from one sample sequenced in a study of T cell clonotyping in hematopoietic cell transplantation. Sequencing used immunoSEQ multiplex PCR; TCRdb keeps in-frame clones, though not all of them. Of about 69,000 clones in the sample, 90% to 96% are singletons; the top ten hold under 2%. Time point indicated: recipient sample about 28 days before transplant, after cytoreduction. Sequencing used peripheral blood mononuclear cells, obtained before stem cell transplant. These receptors were obtained from a woman between 45 and 60 years old with acute myeloid leukemia. Some clones in this sample may be carry-over from other donors' samples.

In DNA, the CDR3 is TGCGCCAGCAGCCACCAGGGACTAGCGGGGAGCACAGATACGCAGTATTTT. Its translation: CASSHQGLAGSTDTQYF. J is TRBJ2-3 and V is TRBV4-1, with 13 bases that match TRBD2. The length of the CDR3 is 17 residues. Germline CDR1 MGHRA, CDR2 YSYEKL. The V and J ends lost 3 bases and 0 bases, in that order; junction bases with no gene match: 3.

The J gene is TRBJ2-7, the V gene TRBV19; TRBD2 aligns across 9 bases. V trimming: 5 bases; J trimming: 3 bases; junction bases outside the gene matches: 8. The CDR3 covers 15 residues. Germline values: CDR1 LNHDA, CDR2 SQIVND (reference sequence). The CDR3 protein is CASSEATSGVYEQYF. The CDR3 DNA reads TGTGCCAGTAGTGAGGCGACTAGCGGAGTCTACGAGCAGTACTTC.

The chain combines TRBV5-1 with TRBJ2-1; 8 nucleotides line up with TRBD2. V gave up 2 bases and J gave up 7 bases; unmatched junction bases: 14. The CDR3 contains 17 residues. From germline, CDR1 is SGHRS and CDR2 YFSETQ. The CDR3 DNA is TGCGCCAGCAGCTTTTTTACTCCGGGACTAGAAGGGAATGAGCAGTTCTTC. Translation gives CASSFFTPGLEGNEQFF.

This chain uses TRBV9 with TRBJ1-2; D unresolved. Between the trimmed V and J ends, which lost 0 bases and 2 bases, there was a span of 20 bases. Germline V gene data show CDR1 as SGDLS and CDR2 as YYNGEE. The CDR3 is 18 amino acids. This CDR3 reads CASSVAVEGAEKNYGYTF. CDR3 in DNA: TGTGCCAGCAGCGTAGCTGTAGAGGGCGCCGAGAAAAACTATGGCTACACCTTC.

This chain links TRBV28 with TRBJ2-7; either TRBD1 or TRBD2 may fit D (5 bases each). Germline V gives CDR1 MDHEN, CDR2 SYDVKM. The CDR3 totals 15 residues. V shed 5 bases and J shed 1 base, with 15 bases lying between them. The CDR3 spells CASSRPGTASYEQYF. The DNA of the CDR3 is TGTGCCAGCAGTAGACCCGGGACGGCTTCCTACGAGCAGTACTTC.

The CDR3 loop reads CASSTLGTGVYGYTF. Written as DNA, the CDR3 is TGTGCCAGTAGTACCCTCGGGACTGGGGTCTATGGCTACACCTTC. The chain couples TRBV19 to TRBJ1-2, with D tentatively TRBD1 (5 bases). Trimming took off 4 bases at V and 4 bases at J, with 16 bases between the two ends. CDR3 size: 15 residues. The V gene's germline CDR1 is LNHDA and CDR2 SQIVND (reference sequence).

This chain uses TRBV7-8 with TRBJ1-5; D remains unclear. Germline V lookup: CDR1 SGHVS, CDR2 FQNEAQ. V lost 5 bases and J 3 bases, leaving 8 bases between the germline ends. The CDR3 covers 13 residues. The CDR3 protein is CASSAISNQPQHF. The DNA for the CDR3 is TGTGCCAGCAGCGCCATTTCCAATCAGCCCCAGCATTTT. The full variable domain, in which reference TRBV7-8 and TRBJ1-5 provide the parts outside the CDR3, is GAGVSQSPRYKVAKRGQDVALRCDPISGHVSLFWYQQALGQGPEFLTYFQNEAQLDKSGLPSDRFFAERPEGSVSTLKIQRTQQEDSAVYLCASSAISNQPQHFGDGTRLSIL.

The chain has TRBV4-1 and TRBJ2-7; a weak D match, TRBD2 (6 bases). Germline CDR1 is MGHRA and CDR2 is YSYEKL. The V end lost 1 base, the J end lost 5 bases, and 15 bases lay between the germline ends. The CDR3 is 15 amino acids. The CDR3: CASSQGAGTVDEQYF. The CDR3 DNA follows: TGCGCCAGCAGCCAAGGGGCAGGGACTGTCGACGAGCAGTACTTC.

J is TRBJ2-3 and V is TRBV7-3, with no clear D. The V end lost 5 bases, the J end lost 9 bases, and 21 bases lay between the germline ends. The CDR3 runs 15 residues. The germline gives CDR1 SGHTA, CDR2 FQGTGA. The CDR3 DNA is TGTGCCAGCAGCCCCCAGTCCCGACCACAGATAACGCAGTATTTT. Translation gives CASSPQSRPQITQYF. Full variable domain (rest looked up from reference TRBV7-3 and TRBJ2-3): GAGVSQTPSNKVTEKGKYVELRCDPISGHTALYWYRQSLGQGPEFLIYFQGTGAADDSGLPNDRFFAVRPEGSVSTLKIQRTERGDSAVYLCASSPQSRPQITQYFGPGTRLTVL.

This clone has only a few counts. The rearrangement uses TRBV7-8 and TRBJ2-7; 10 positions agree with TRBD1. This CDR3 contains 15 residues. V lost 0 bases to trimming and J lost 3 bases; unmatched junction nucleotides: 2. The germline CDR1 and CDR2 sequences are SGHVS and FQNEAQ. The CDR3 sequence: CASSLAWDRGYEQYF. The CDR3 DNA follows: TGTGCCAGCAGCTTAGCTTGGGACAGGGGCTACGAGCAGTACTTC.

The chain combines TRBV13 with TRBJ2-7, with a weak D call TRBD1 (6 bases). The length of the CDR3 is 13 residues. V gave up 4 bases and J gave up 1 base, with 8 bases separating them. CDR1 and CDR2 from the germline V gene are PRHDT and FYEKMQ (reference sequence). Here the CDR3 DNA reads TGTGCCAGCAGCTCTGGACAGTCCTACGAGCAGTACTTC. This translates into CASSSGQSYEQYF.

The chain is built from TRBV30 and TRBJ1-2, with D perhaps matching TRBD1 (5 bases). Trimming removed 5 bases at V and 9 bases at J, with 25 bases between. CDR3 size: 15 residues. Germline V gene sequence: CDR1 GTSNPN, CDR2 SVGIG (reference sequence). The CDR3 spells CAWLNGTPRNWRYTF. The CDR3, as DNA: TGTGCCTGGTTGAACGGGACGCCTAGAAATTGGCGCTACACCTTC.

About this clone itself: Other DNA sequences from this sample encode an identical CDR3 as well. The chain uses TRBV28 and TRBJ1-2, with D possibly matching TRBD1 (6 bases). Germline CDR1 MDHEN, CDR2 SYDVKM. Trimming shortened V by 2 bases and J by 2 bases, and 6 bases separated the two germline ends. This CDR3 has 13 residues. CDR3 DNA sequence: TGTGCCAGCAGTTTAGACAGGAACTATGGCTACACCTTC. Translating it yields CASSLDRNYGYTF.

The chain links TRBV29-1 to TRBJ2-3; D may be TRBD2 (5 bases). Trimming shortened V by 1 base and J by 3 bases, and 8 bases separated the two germline ends. The CDR3 is 13 residues long. From germline, CDR1 is SQVTM and CDR2 ANQGSEA. The CDR3: CSVEGSGTDTQYF. The CDR3 nucleotides read TGCAGCGTTGAAGGCAGCGGAACAGATACGCAGTATTTT.

The rearrangement links TRBV29-1 to TRBJ2-3; TRBD1 might be the D (6 bases). The V end lost 2 bases, the J end lost 2 bases, and 14 bases lay between the germline ends. The CDR3 totals 15 residues. Germline assignment: CDR1 SQVTM and CDR2 ANQGSEA. As DNA, the CDR3 is TGCAGCGTTGAACCTATGAGGGGGTCCACAGATACGCAGTATTTT. Protein sequence: CSVEPMRGSTDTQYF.

This chain uses TRBV6-4 with TRBJ2-1; the D gene is possibly TRBD1 (6 bases). The V gene's germline CDR1 is MRHNA and CDR2 SNTAGT. V lost 2 bases and J 0 bases, leaving 11 bases between the germline ends. The length of the CDR3 is 16 residues. DNA of the CDR3: TGTGCCAGCAGTGACCAGGGGACCCGCTCCTACAATGAGCAGTTCTTC. Amino acid sequence: CASSDQGTRSYNEQFF.

This chain links TRBV5-6 with TRBJ2-7, with D possibly being TRBD1 or TRBD2 (5 bases each). CDR3 length: 16 amino acids. Germline CDR1 SGHDT, CDR2 YYEEEE. V was clipped by 4 bases and J by 4 bases, with 21 bases between them. CDR3 region: CASSQGTGTGYYEQYF. CDR3 in DNA: TGTGCCAGCAGCCAAGGGACCGGGACGGGGTATTACGAGCAGTACTTC.

The gene calls are TRBV29-1 and TRBJ2-7, with D possibly matching TRBD2 (6 bases). V was shortened by 4 bases and J by 5 bases, with 15 bases between the two germline ends. CDR3 size: 13 residues. Germline values: CDR1 SQVTM, CDR2 ANQGSEA. The CDR3 DNA follows: TGCAGCGTTGTACTAGGGAGGTCGGACGAGCAGTACTTC. This encodes CSVVLGRSDEQYF.

This clone was observed a single time. The genes are TRBV5-1 and TRBJ2-7; 7 bases agree with TRBD2. CDR3 length: 14 amino acids. J was trimmed by 2 bases and V by 3 bases; bases with no gene match: 5. CDR1 and CDR2 from the germline V gene are SGHRS and YFSETQ. CDR3 sequence: CASSSQAGPYEQYF. CDR3 nucleotide sequence: TGCGCCAGCAGCTCACAAGCGGGGCCCTACGAGCAGTACTTC. Complete variable domain (other parts from reference TRBV5-1 and TRBJ2-7): KAGVTQTPRYLIKTRGQQVTLSCSPISGHRSVSWYQQTPGQGLQFLFEYFSETQRNKGNFPGRFSGRQFSNSRSEMNVSTLELGDSALYLCASSSQAGPYEQYFGPGTRLTVT.

This chain joins TRBV28 and TRBJ1-5; a weak D match, TRBD1 (6 bases). Germline lookup yields CDR1 MDHEN and CDR2 SYDVKM. V lost 5 bases, J lost 5 bases, and 16 bases lay in between. The CDR3 has 15 residues. The CDR3 loop reads CASSDTGYQYQPQHF. Written as DNA, the CDR3 is TGTGCCAGCAGTGACACAGGGTATCAATATCAGCCCCAGCATTTT.

V is TRBV7-8 and J is TRBJ1-5; D is ambiguous. The V end lost 5 bases, the J end lost 9 bases, and 11 bases lay between the germline ends. This CDR3 is built from 12 residues. Germline-derived CDR1 and CDR2 are SGHVS and FQNEAQ. Here the CDR3 reads CASSPDRGPQHF. CDR3 nucleotide sequence: TGTGCCAGCAGCCCGGACCGAGGGCCCCAGCATTTT.

The V gene is TRBV5-4, the J gene TRBJ2-5, with 10 bases that match TRBD2. V trimming: 1 base; J trimming: 2 bases; junction bases outside the gene matches: 2. This CDR3 contains 15 residues. The germline gives CDR1 SGHNT, CDR2 YYREEE (reference sequence). This chain's CDR3 is CASSLLAGGQETQYF. In DNA form, the CDR3 reads TGTGCCAGCAGCTTGTTAGCGGGGGGACAAGAGACCCAGTACTTC.

The chain has TRBV9 and TRBJ2-3; 9 positions match TRBD2. Germline V lookup: CDR1 SGDLS, CDR2 YYNGEE. The V segment lost 4 bases and the J segment 0 bases; nucleotides outside the gene matches: 15. The CDR3 spans 19 residues. Written as DNA, the CDR3 is TGTGCCAGCAGCCCCCTCAGAGCGGGGGGCCCAACTAGCACAGATACGCAGTATTTT. Protein product: CASSPLRAGGPTSTDTQYF.

The CDR3 protein is CASSRVLSGLTTDEQYF. CDR3 nucleotides: TGCGCCAGCAGCCGAGTCCTTTCGGGACTCACTACGGACGAGCAGTACTTC. The chain combines TRBV4-1 with TRBJ2-7; tentative D call: TRBD2 (6 bases). V was trimmed by 4 bases and J by 5 bases, leaving 24 bases between them. Germline V gene lookup returns CDR1 MGHRA and CDR2 YSYEKL. The CDR3 runs 17 residues.

This chain links TRBV5-6 with TRBJ2-2; D is possibly TRBD1 (5 bases). The CDR3 consists of 16 residues. Per germline, CDR1 SGHDT and CDR2 YYEEEE. V gave up 4 bases and J gave up 7 bases, with 20 bases separating them. The CDR3 protein is CASSPPHGRESGELFF. CDR3 bases: TGTGCCAGCAGCCCCCCCCACGGCAGGGAAAGCGGGGAGCTGTTTTTT.

This clone occurred once. The rearrangement links TRBV25-1 to TRBJ2-1; 8 bases agree with TRBD2. The CDR3 length is 15 residues. In germline, CDR1 is MGHDK, CDR2 SYGVNS. The J segment lost 9 bases and the V segment lost 4 bases, leaving 11 bases of the junction unmatched. The DNA for the CDR3 is TGTGCCAGCAGTGGGCTAGCGGGTCCAGCGGGTGAGCAGTTCTTC. It encodes CASSGLAGPAGEQFF.

The V gene is TRBV5-1, the J gene TRBJ1-2; no definite D call. Germline V gene data show CDR1 as SGHRS and CDR2 as YFSETQ. The ends were cut back, 0 bases at V and 5 bases at J, with 5 bases in the middle. The CDR3 is made up of 12 amino acids. CDR3 sequence: CASSLDRYGYTF. CDR3 DNA sequence: TGCGCCAGCAGCTTGGACCGATATGGCTACACCTTC.

The genes are TRBV9 and TRBJ1-1, with D tentatively TRBD1 (6 bases). Trimming shortened V by 6 bases and J by 1 base, and 13 bases separated the two germline ends. The V gene's germline CDR1 is SGDLS and CDR2 YYNGEE. The CDR3 is 14 amino acids. CDR3 sequence reads: CASTGESTNTEAFF. In nucleotides, the CDR3 is TGTGCCAGCACAGGGGAAAGCACGAACACTGAAGCTTTCTTT.

The rearrangement links TRBV6-1 to TRBJ1-2; the match to TRBD1 covers 7 bases. This CDR3 is 12 amino acids long. J lost 7 bases, V lost 6 bases, and 5 bases had no gene match. The germline V gene encodes CDR1 MNHNS and CDR2 SASEGT. CDR3 protein: CASSTTGVGYTF. DNA of the CDR3: TGTGCCAGCAGCACCACAGGGGTTGGCTACACCTTC.

The chain carries TRBV6-1 and TRBJ2-7; TRBD1 aligns across 9 bases. CDR3 length equals 11 residues. Losses at the gene ends were 6 bases for V and 9 bases for J; bases not matched to a gene: 3. The germline gives CDR1 MNHNS, CDR2 SASEGT. CDR3 nucleotides: TGTGCCAGCAGAGACAGGGGGGGGCAGTACTTC. Translating gives CASRDRGGQYF.